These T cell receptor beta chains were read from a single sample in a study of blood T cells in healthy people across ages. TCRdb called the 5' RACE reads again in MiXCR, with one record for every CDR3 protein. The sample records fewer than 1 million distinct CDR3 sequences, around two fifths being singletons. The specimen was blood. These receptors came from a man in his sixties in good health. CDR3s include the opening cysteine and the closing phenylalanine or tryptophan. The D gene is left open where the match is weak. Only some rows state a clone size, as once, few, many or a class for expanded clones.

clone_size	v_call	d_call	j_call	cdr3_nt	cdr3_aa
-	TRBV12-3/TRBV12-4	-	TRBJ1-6	TGTGCCAGCAGGGCCGCAGGGCCTTCACCCCTCCACTTT	CASRAAGPSPLHF
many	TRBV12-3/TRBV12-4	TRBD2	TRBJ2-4	TGTGCCAGCAGTTATAGCGGGGGAATACAGTACTTC	CASSYSGGIQYF
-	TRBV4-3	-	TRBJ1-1	TGCGCCAGCAGCCAAGATCCGGCGCCCTCTGAAGCTTTCTTT	CASSQDPAPSEAFF
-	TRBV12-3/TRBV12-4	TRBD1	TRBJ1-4	TGTGCCAGCAGTCCGAGGACAGGGGCGGATGAAAAACTGTTTTTT	CASSPRTGADEKLFF
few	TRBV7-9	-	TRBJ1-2	TGTGCCAGCAGCCCGGACAAGATTAACTATGGCTACACCTTC	CASSPDKINYGYTF
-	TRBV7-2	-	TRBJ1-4	TGTGCCAGCAGCTTAGCGGGCCAGATTAATGAAAAACTGTTTTTT	CASSLAGQINEKLFF
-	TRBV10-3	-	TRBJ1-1	TGTGCCATCAGGGGGTCGGGCACTGAAGCTTTCTTT	CAIRGSGTEAFF
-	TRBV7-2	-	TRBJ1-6	TGTGCCAGCAGCCCGGGACGGGAAAATTCACCCCTCCACTTT	CASSPGRENSPLHF
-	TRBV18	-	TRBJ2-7	TGTGCCAGCTCACCTATGGACAGTATGAGCTCCTACGAGCAGTACTTC	CASSPMDSMSSYEQYF
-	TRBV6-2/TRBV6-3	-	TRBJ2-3	TGTGCCAGCAGTTACTATGGCAGTTCAACAGATACGCAGTATTTT	CASSYYGSSTDTQYF
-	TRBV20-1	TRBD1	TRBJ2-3	TGCAGTGCTAGAGATCTGGCGACAGGGAAAACAGATACGCAGTATTTT	CSARDLATGKTDTQYF
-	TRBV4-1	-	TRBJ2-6	TGCGCCAGCAGCCTGCAACAGGGCCTTTTCCTCTCTGGGGCCAACGTCCTGACTTTC	CASSLQQGLFLSGANVLTF
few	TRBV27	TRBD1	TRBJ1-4	TGTGCCAGCGGGGGACAGATTAAGGAAAAACTGTTTTTT	CASGGQIKEKLFF
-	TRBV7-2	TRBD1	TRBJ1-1	TGTGCCAGCAGCTTAGCAAGGGACAGGGGGGACACTGAAGCTTTCTTT	CASSLARDRGDTEAFF
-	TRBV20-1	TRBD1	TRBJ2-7	TGCAGTGCGCCACGACAGGGAGACTACGAGCAGTACTTC	CSAPRQGDYEQYF
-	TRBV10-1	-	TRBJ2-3	TGCGCCAGCAGTAGGGGCGGAGGCCCCGGTACGCAGTATTTT	CASSRGGGPGTQYF
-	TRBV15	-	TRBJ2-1	TGTGCCACCAGCAGAGGTAGCGGAACCTACAATGAGCAGTTCTTC	CATSRGSGTYNEQFF
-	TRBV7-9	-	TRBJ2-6	TGTGCCAGCAGCTTATGGGGGGGCCCATCCAACGTCCTGACTTTC	CASSLWGGPSNVLTF
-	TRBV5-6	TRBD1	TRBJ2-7	TGTGCCAGCAGCTTCGGGACAGGGCAGTACGAGCAGTACTTC	CASSFGTGQYEQYF
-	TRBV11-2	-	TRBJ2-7	TGTGCCAGCATCATCGACAGCTACGAGCAGTACTTC	CASIIDSYEQYF
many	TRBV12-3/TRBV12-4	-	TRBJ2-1	TGTGCCAGCATGGGCGGCGTTGAGCAGTTCTTC	CASMGGVEQFF
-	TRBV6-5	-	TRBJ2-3	TGTGCCAGCAGTTCGCCTCCATCGACTAGATCCTACACAGATACGCAGTATTTT	CASSSPPSTRSYTDTQYF
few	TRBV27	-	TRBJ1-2	TGTGCCACCACGGAACATCCTAGGAGTGGCTACACCTTC	CATTEHPRSGYTF